The clone carrying this T cell receptor (beta chain) was observed once. V lost 0 bases and J lost 3, with 10 bases in between. This CDR3 contains 15 residues. Looked up from germline, CDR1 is LGHDT and CDR2 is YNNKEL (reference sequence). The data were taken from a study of control samples from healthy donors and cancer patients. Clones were read by immunoSEQ multiplex PCR, and TCRdb kept only the in-frame ones, dropping some. The data contain 150,000 to 190,000 clones, approximately 93% of them seen just once; the ten biggest clones take up around 2.2%. The rearrangement links TRBV3-1 (or the pseudogene TRBV3-2) to TRBJ2-3, with D hard to call. Sample: blood. The sequence was obtained from a man aged 50-60 years in good health. CDR3 region: CASSQDGKATDTQYF. As DNA, the CDR3 is TGTGCCAGCAGCCAAGATGGAAAAGCGACAGATACGCAGTATTTT.